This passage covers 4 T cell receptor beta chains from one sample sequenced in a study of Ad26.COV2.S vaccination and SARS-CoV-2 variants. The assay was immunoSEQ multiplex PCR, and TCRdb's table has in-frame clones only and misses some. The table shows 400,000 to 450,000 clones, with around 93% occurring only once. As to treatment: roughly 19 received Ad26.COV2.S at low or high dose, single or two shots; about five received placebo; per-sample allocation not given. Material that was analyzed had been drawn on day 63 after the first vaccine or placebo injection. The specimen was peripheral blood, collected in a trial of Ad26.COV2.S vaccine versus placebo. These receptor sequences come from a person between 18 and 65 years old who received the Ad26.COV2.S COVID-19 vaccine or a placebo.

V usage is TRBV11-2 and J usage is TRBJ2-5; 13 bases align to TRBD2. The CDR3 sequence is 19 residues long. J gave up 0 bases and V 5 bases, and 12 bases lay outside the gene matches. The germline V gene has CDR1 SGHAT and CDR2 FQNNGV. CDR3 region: CASSNFRTSGGSYQETQYF. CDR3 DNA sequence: TGTGCCAGCAGCAACTTCCGGACTAGCGGGGGATCGTACCAAGAGACCCAGTACTTC.

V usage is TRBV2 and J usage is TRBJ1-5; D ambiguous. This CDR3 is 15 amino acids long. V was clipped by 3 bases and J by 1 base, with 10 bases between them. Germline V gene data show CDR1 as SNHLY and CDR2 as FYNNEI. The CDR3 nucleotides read TGTGCCAGCAGTGAGTGGGAGATCAGCAATCAGCCCCAGCATTTT. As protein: CASSEWEISNQPQHF. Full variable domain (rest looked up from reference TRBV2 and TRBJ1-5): EPEVTQTPSHQVTQMGQEVILRCVPISNHLYFYWYRQILGQKVEFLVSFYNNEISEKSEIFDDQFSVERPDGSNFTLKIRSTKLEDSAMYFCASSEWEISNQPQHFGDGTRLSIL.

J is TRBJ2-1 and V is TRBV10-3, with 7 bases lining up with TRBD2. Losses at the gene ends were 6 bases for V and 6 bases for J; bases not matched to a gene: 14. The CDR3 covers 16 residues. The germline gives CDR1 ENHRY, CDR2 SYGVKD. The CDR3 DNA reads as TGTGCCATCAGAGTCACGGGAGCGGGGAAATCCAATGAGCAGTTCTTC. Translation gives CAIRVTGAGKSNEQFF.

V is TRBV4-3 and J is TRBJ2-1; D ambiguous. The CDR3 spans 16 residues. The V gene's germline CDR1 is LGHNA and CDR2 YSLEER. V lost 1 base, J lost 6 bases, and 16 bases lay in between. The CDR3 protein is CASSQARPAYGNEQFF. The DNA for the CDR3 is TGCGCCAGCAGCCAAGCCCGCCCAGCTTATGGCAATGAGCAGTTCTTC.